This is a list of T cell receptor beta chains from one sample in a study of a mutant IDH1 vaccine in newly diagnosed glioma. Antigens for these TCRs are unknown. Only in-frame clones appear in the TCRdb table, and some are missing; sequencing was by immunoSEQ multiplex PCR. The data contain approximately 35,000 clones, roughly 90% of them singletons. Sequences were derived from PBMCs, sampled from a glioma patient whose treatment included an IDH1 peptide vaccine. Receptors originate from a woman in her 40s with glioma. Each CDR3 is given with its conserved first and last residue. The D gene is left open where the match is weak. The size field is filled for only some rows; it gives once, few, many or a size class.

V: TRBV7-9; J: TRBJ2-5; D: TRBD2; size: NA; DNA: TGTGCCAGCAGCTTATTGTTGAGTGCGGGAGGACCCCAAGAGACCCAGTACTTC; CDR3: CASSLLLSAGGPQETQYF
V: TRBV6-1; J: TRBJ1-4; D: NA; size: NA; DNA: TGTGCCAGCGAAGAGGGGACTGCAACTAATGAAAAACTGTTTTTT; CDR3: CASEEGTATNEKLFF
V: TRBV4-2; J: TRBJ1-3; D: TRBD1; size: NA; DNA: TGTGCCAGCAGCCAAAACGACAGGGTGTCTGGAAACACCATATATTTT; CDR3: CASSQNDRVSGNTIYF
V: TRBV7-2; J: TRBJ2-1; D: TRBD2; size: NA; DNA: TGTGCCAGCAGCTTAGGTCGACTAGCGGGAGGCGATGAGCAGTTCTTC; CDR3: CASSLGRLAGGDEQFF
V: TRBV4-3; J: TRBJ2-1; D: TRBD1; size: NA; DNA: TGCGCCAGCAGCCGCACCGGGACAGGGTACAATGAGCAGTTCTTC; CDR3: CASSRTGTGYNEQFF
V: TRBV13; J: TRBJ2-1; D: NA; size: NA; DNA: TGTGCCAGCAGCCCCGGACTTCCCTCCTACAATGAGCAGTTCTTC; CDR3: CASSPGLPSYNEQFF
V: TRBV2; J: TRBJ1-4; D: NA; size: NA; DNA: TGTGCCAGCATGGCTGGGGCTAATGAAAAACTGTTTTTT; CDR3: CASMAGANEKLFF
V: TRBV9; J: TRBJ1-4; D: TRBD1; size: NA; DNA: TGTGCCAGCAGCCGAGGACAGGGGGAAAAACTGTTTTTT; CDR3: CASSRGQGEKLFF
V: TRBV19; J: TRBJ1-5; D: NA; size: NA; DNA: TGTGCCAGTAGACGTAGAGGGGCAGATAGCAATCAGCCCCAGCATTTT; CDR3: CASRRRGADSNQPQHF
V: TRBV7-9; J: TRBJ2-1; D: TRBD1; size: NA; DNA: TGTGCCAGCAGTCGGGACAGGGGTTCGTACAATGAGCAGTTCTTC; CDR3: CASSRDRGSYNEQFF
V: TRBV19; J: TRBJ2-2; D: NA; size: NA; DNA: TGTGCCAGTAGTATCGAGGGAATGGACACCGGGGAGCTGTTTTTT; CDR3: CASSIEGMDTGELFF
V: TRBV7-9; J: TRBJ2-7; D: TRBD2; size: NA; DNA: TGTGCCAGCAGCCGGGGAGCTAGCGGGAGCTCCTACGAGCAGTACTTC; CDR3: CASSRGASGSSYEQYF
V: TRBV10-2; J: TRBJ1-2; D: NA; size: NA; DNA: TGCGCCAGCAGTCACCGACAGATCTATGGCTACACCTTC; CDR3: CASSHRQIYGYTF
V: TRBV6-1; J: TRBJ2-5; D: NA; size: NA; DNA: TGTGCCAGCAGTGAAGCGTCCCCCCAGTACTTC; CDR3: CASSEASPQYF
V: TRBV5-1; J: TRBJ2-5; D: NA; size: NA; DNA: TGCGCCAGCAGCTTGCAACTAGTAGCTGAGACCCAGTACTTC; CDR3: CASSLQLVAETQYF
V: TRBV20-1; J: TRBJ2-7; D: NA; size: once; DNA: TGCAGTGCTAGAGGCTCGACCGAGCAGTACTTC; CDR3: CSARGSTEQYF
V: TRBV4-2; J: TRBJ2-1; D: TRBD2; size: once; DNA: TGTGCCAGCAGCCGCCGCCTGGCCGGGCTAGCGGACTACAATGAGCAGTTCTTC; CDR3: CASSRRLAGLADYNEQFF
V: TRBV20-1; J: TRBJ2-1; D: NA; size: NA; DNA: TGCAGTGCCCATTGGGGCAATGAGCAGTTCTTC; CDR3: CSAHWGNEQFF
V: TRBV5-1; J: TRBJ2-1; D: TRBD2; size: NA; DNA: TGCGCCAGCAGCTCCAAAAACCCGACTAGCGGGAGGGTGAGCTCCTACAATGAGCAGTTCTTC; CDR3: CASSSKNPTSGRVSSYNEQFF
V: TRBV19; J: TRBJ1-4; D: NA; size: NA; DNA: TGTGCCAGTAGTATATTCTGGACAGCAACTAATGAAAAACTGTTTTTT; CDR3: CASSIFWTATNEKLFF
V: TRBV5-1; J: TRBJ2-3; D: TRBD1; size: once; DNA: TGCGCCAGCAGCTTGGGAAACAGGGGGGACACAGATACGCAGTATTTT; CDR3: CASSLGNRGDTDTQYF
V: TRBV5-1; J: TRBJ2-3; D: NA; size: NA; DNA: TGCGCCAGCAGCTTGGGGGTGAGCACAGATACGCAGTATTTT; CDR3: CASSLGVSTDTQYF
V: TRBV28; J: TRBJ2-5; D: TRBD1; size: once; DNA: TGTGCCAGCAGTTTAGGGACAGGGGGTGGTCAAGGGACCCAGTACTTC; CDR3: CASSLGTGGGQGTQYF
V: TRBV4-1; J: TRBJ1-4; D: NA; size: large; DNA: TGCGCCAGCAGCCTTCCGTGGCGGGGAAATGAAAAACTGTTTTTT; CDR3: CASSLPWRGNEKLFF
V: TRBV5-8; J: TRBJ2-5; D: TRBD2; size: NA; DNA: TGTGCCAGCAGCTGGGAGGGCAGGATTCAAGAGACCCAGTACTTC; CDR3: CASSWEGRIQETQYF
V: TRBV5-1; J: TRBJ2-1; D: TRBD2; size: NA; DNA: TGCGCCAGCAGCTTGGCCAAGCTGGCGGGAGGGCATCAGGAGCAGTTCTTC; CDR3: CASSLAKLAGGHQEQFF
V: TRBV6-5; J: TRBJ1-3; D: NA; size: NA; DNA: TGTGCCAGCAGTTACCTCCCCCTCGGGGGTGGAAACACCATATATTTT; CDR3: CASSYLPLGGGNTIYF